This T cell receptor beta chain stems from a study of T cells after yellow fever vaccination (dated by TCRdb to between 2018 and 2021). As for the study more broadly: Libraries from fractions with low cell numbers were prepared with the SMART-Seq v4 Ultra Low Input RNA kit. To follow T-cell clones before and after primary and booster YFV17D yellow fever vaccination, bulk TCR alpha and beta repertoires were sequenced over time. Two healthy male donors made up the cohort, one aged 18 to 29 years and the other aged 30 to 40 years. Blood was collected at multiple timepoints before and after primary and secondary immunization, and bulk PBMC replicates and cell subsets were isolated.

TCR cDNA was made using 5'RACE template switching, a step that added a universal primer site and unique molecular identifiers. Priming for cDNA synthesis came from both the TCR alpha and TCR beta constant segments. Library amplification involved two PCR steps, and the second step added sample barcodes and sequencing adapters. Sequencing of libraries was performed on Illumina HiSeq 2500 (2x100 bp) or NovaSeq (2x150 bp). As for the original processing: Demultiplexing of reads and collapsing into UMI consensus sequences were performed with MIGEC, and V(D)J alignment was carried out with MiXCR. Using edgeR on replicate PBMC samples, clonotypes were called vaccine-responding if FDR was below 0.01 and the log2 fold change was above 5 up to day 15. Bulk clonotypes were assigned CD4 or CD8 identity according to which sequenced CD4 or CD8 repertoire held them at higher abundance. TCRdb reanalyzed the raw reads on its own, using fastp at Q25 for trimming and MiXCR for clone calling, and kept in-frame beta chains. Here each entry gathers all rows of one CDR3 protein and keeps the most common genes and DNA. The authors' filters were not applied to this entry. Here the sample has about 69,000 distinct CDR3 sequences; 5.9% occur a single time. Of the sample, around 2.2% falls within the top ten clones.

Overall results and qualifications from the work: Most clones expanded after primary vaccination (around 96% of CD4 and over 80% of CD8) were re-detected after the booster, suggesting that broad memory maintenance occurred. The secondary T-cell response was weaker than the primary response but faster, peaking on day 5 instead of day 15. Computational filtering was required because FACS-sorted repertoires could contain abundant contaminating clonotypes from the bulk population. Only two donors were included in the study, so the extent to which the findings can be generalized is limited. A small share of clonotypes occurred in both CD4 and CD8 compartments, likely arising from convergent recombination.

Concerning this clonotype itself: Its specific antigen is unknown. Base qualities are not provided; no much larger clone lies one nucleotide away.

Relative to germline, V is missing 0 bases and J is missing 2 bases, with 17 bases of the junction outside any gene match. The CDR1 and CDR2 encoded by the germline V gene (reference sequence) are SGHAT and FQDESV. The CDR3 has 21 amino acids, counting the end cysteine and phenylalanine. Of the read, only the CDR3 DNA is kept; its 63 bases are in frame from base 1. The treatment or condition label corresponds to: live attenuated yellow fever vaccine strain. A standard Ficoll-Paque protocol was used to isolate PBMCs from peripheral blood. Dynabeads CD4 and CD8 positive selection kits were used to isolate the CD4 and CD8 T-cell fractions. TriZol was used to extract RNA from bulk PBMCs, CD4 and CD8 fractions, and dextramer-positive and dextramer-negative fractions.

The starting material was CD4+ T cells sorted from PBMCs, obtained around 15 days after the first yellow fever vaccination. The receptor was isolated from a young man who received the YFV17D yellow fever vaccine. The rearrangement joined TRBV11-1 to TRBJ2-4, with 9 junctional bases fitting TRBD1. CDR3 loop: CASSLAWPDRGWEVTKNIQYF. The bases are TGTGCCAGCAGCTTAGCTTGGCCGGACAGGGGTTGGGAAGTGACCAAAAACATTCAGTACTTC.